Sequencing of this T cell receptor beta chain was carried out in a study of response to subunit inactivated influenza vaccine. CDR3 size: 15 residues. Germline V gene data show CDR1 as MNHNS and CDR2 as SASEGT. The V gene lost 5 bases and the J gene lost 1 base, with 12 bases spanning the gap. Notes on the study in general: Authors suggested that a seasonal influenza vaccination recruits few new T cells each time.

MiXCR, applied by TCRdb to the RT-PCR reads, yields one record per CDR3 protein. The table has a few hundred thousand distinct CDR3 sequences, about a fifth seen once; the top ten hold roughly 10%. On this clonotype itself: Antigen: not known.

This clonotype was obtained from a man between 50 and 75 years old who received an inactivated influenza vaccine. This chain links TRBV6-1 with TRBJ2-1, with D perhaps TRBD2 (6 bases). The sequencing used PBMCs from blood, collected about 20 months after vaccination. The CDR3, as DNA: TGTGCCAGCAGTCCAAGGGAGGCTTCCTACAATGAGCAGTTCTTC. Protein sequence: CASSPREASYNEQFF.